The source of this T cell receptor (beta chain) is a study of human T cells and chemical hapten exposure. Study as a whole: Epicutaneous patch tests delivered 0.01% DPC to the upper back, with evaluation at 6 days.

Stated time point: pre-sensitization, week 0. The treatment was: therapeutic diphenylcyclopropenone sensitization with weekly scalp DPC. As processed by the authors: Samples ranged from roughly 20,000 to 750,000 TCRs, with a median of approximately 90,000. TCRdb processed the RACE reads anew with MiXCR; each CDR3 protein has one entry. TCRdb's processing, not the study's, gives the V and J calls here. The table records some 98,000 distinct CDR3 sequences, about 10% of them present only once. This clonotype was counted ten times or more. This CDR3 has 17 amino acids. Trimming took off 3 bases at V and 5 bases at J, with 20 bases between the two ends. The germline CDR1 and CDR2 sequences are LNHNV and YYDKDF (reference sequence).

The V and J genes are TRBV15 and TRBJ2-1, with D perhaps TRBD1 or TRBD2 (6 bases each). The clonotype comes from a woman between 55 and 75 years old with alopecia areata. Some clones in this sample may be carry-over from other donors' samples. This sample comprised whole blood, obtained in connection with sensitization to the hapten diphenylcyclopropenone (DPC). The CDR3 here is CATSRARGALKNNEQFF. Here the CDR3 DNA reads TGTGCCACCAGCAGGGCTAGGGGGGCTCTGAAAAACAATGAGCAGTTCTTC. The full variable domain, its missing parts supplied by reference TRBV15 and TRBJ2-1, is DAMVIQNPRYQVTQFGKPVTLSCSQTLNHNVMYWYQQKSSQAPKLLFHYYDKDFNNEADTPDNFQSRRPNTSFCFLDIRSPGLGDTAMYLCATSRARGALKNNEQFFGPGTRLTVL.